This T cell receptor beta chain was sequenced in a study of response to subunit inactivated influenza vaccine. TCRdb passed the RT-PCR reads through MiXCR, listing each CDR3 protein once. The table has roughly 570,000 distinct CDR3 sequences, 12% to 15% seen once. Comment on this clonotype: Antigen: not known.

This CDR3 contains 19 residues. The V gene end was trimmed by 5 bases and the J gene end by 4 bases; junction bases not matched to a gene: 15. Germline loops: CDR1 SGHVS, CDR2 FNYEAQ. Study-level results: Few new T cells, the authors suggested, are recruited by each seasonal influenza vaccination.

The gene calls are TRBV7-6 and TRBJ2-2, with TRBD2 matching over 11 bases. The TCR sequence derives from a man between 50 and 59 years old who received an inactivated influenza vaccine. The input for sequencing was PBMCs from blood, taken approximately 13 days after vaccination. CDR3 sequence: CASSQSYPLAGGSTGELFF. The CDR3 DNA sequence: TGTGCCAGCAGCCAATCTTACCCCCTAGCGGGAGGTTCCACCGGGGAGCTGTTTTTT.